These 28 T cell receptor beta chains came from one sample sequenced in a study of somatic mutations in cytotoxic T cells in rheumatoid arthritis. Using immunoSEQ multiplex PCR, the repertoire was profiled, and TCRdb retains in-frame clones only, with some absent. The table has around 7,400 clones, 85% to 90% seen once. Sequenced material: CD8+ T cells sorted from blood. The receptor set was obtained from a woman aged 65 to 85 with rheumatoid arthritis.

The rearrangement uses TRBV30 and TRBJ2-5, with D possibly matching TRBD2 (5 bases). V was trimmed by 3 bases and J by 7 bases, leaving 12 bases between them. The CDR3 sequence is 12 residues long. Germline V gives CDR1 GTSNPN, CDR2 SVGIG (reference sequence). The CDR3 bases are TGTGCCTGGAGAGGGCTAGAGGGGACCCAGTACTTC. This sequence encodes CAWRGLEGTQYF.

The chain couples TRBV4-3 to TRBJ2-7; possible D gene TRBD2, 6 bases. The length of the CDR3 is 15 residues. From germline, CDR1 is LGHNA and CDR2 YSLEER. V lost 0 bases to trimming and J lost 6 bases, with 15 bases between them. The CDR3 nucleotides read TGCGCCAGCAGCCAAGAGGGGACTGGCCAGCTCGAGCAGTACTTC. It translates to CASSQEGTGQLEQYF.

CDR3 coding DNA: TGTGCCAGCAGCCCATGGGACTCTGGGCAGCAGTATCGCGAGCAGTACTTC. Translated, it gives CASSPWDSGQQYREQYF. This chain connects TRBV11-3 to TRBJ2-7, with D possibly TRBD2 on 6 matching bases. The germline V gene has CDR1 SGHNT and CDR2 YENEEA. V was shortened by 5 bases and J by 6 bases, with 26 bases between the two germline ends. The CDR3 has 17 amino acids. The whole variable domain, filled in from reference TRBV11-3 and TRBJ2-7, reads EAGVVQSPRYKIIEKKQPVAFWCNPISGHNTLYWYLQNLGQGPELLIRYENEEAVDDSQLPKDRFSAERLKGVDSTLKIQPAELGDSAVYLCASSPWDSGQQYREQYFGPGTRLTVT.

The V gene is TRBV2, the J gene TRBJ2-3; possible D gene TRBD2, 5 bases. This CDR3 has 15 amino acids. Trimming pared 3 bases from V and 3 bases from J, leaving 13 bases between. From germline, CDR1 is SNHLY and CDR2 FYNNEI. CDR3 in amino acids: CASSDIRGDTDTQYF. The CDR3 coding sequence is TGTGCCAGCAGTGATATTCGGGGAGATACAGATACGCAGTATTTT.

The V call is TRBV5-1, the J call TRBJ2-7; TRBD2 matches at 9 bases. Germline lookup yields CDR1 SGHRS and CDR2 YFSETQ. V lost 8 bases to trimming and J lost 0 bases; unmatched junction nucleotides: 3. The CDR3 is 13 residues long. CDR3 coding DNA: TGCGCCAGTACTAGCGGGCTCTCCTACGAGCAGTACTTC. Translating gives CASTSGLSYEQYF.

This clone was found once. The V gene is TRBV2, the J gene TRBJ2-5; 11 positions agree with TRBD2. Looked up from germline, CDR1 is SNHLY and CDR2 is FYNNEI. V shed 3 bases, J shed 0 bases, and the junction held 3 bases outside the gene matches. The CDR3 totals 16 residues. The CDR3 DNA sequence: TGTGCCAGCAGTGAGCCGGGACTAGCGGACCAAGAGACCCAGTACTTC. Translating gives CASSEPGLADQETQYF.

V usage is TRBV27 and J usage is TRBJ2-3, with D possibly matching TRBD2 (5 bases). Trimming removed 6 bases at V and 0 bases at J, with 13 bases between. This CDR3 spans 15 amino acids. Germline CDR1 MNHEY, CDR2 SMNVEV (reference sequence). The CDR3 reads CASSPSFLSTDTQYF. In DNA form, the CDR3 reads TGTGCCAGCAGCCCTAGCTTCCTTAGCACAGATACGCAGTATTTT.

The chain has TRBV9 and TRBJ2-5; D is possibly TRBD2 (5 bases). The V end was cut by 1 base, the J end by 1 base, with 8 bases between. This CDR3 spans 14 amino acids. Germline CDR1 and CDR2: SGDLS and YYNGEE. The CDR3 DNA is TGTGCCAGCAGCGTAAAGCGGAGCCAAGAGACCCAGTACTTC. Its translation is CASSVKRSQETQYF. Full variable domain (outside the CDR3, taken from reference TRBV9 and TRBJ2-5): DSGVTQTPKHLITATGQRVTLRCSPRSGDLSVYWYQQSLDQGLQFLIQYYNGEERAKGNILERFSAQQFPDLHSELNLSSLELGDSALYFCASSVKRSQETQYFGPGTRLLVL.

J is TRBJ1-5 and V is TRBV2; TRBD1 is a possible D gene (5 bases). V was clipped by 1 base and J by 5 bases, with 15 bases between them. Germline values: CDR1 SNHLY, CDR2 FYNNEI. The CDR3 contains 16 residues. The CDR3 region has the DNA TGTGCCAGCAGTGAAGTATCTGTTGGAGGGGATCAGCCCCAGCATTTT. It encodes CASSEVSVGGDQPQHF.

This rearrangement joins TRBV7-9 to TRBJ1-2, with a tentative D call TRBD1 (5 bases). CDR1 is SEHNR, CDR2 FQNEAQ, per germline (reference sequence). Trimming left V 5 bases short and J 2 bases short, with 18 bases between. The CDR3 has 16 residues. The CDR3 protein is CASSPRQSATNYGYTF. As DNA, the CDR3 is TGTGCCAGCAGCCCACGACAGTCTGCGACCAACTATGGCTACACCTTC.

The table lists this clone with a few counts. CDR3: CASSLGTGSSYTF. In DNA form, the CDR3 reads TGTGCCAGCAGCTTGGGGACAGGGTCGAGCTACACCTTC. The chain employs TRBV5-5 and TRBJ1-2; 8 bases line up with TRBD1. This CDR3 has 13 amino acids. Germline V lookup: CDR1 SGHKS, CDR2 YYEKEE (reference sequence). With 0 bases clipped from V and 9 bases from J, the junction kept 4 bases outside the gene matches.

The chain's CDR3 is CASSPEWGSYGYTF. As DNA, the CDR3 is TGTGCCAGCAGCCCGGAGTGGGGCAGCTATGGCTACACCTTC. The V gene is TRBV4-2, the J gene TRBJ1-2; D perhaps matches TRBD1 (5 bases). V was clipped by 4 bases and J by 4 bases, with 13 bases between them. Germline V gives CDR1 LGHNA, CDR2 YNFKEQ. The CDR3 is 14 residues long.

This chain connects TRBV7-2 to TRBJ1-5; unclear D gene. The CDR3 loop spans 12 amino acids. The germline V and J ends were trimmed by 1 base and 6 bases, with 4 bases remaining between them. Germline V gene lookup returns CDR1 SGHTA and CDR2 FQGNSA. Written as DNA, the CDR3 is TGTGCCAGCAGCTTAGGTAGTCAGCCCCAGCATTTT. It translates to CASSLGSQPQHF.

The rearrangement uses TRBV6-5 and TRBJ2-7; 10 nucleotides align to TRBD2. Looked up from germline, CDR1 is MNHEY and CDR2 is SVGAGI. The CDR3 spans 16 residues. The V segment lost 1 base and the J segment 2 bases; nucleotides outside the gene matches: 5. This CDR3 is CASSYLTAGGTYEQYF. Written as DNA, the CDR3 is TGTGCCAGCAGTTACTTAACAGCGGGGGGGACCTACGAGCAGTACTTC.

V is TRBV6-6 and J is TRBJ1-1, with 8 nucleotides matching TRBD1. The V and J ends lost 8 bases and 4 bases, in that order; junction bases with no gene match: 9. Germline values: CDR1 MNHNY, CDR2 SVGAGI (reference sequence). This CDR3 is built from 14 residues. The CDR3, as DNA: TGTGCCAGCCGGGACAGGTCGAATAGCACTGAAGCTTTCTTT. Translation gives CASRDRSNSTEAFF.

CDR3 in amino acids: CASSQSFSDSQPYGYTF. The CDR3 DNA sequence: TGCGCCAGCAGCCAATCATTCTCGGACTCGCAGCCATATGGCTACACCTTC. V and J are TRBV4-1 and TRBJ1-2; no clear D gene. CDR3 length: 17 residues. Trimming removed 2 bases at V and 5 bases at J, with 21 bases between. The germline V gene has CDR1 MGHRA and CDR2 YSYEKL.

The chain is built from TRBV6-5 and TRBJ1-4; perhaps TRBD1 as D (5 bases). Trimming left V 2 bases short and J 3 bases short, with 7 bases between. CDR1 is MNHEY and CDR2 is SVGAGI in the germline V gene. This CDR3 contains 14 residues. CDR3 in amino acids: CASSYRGANEKLFF. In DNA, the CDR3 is TGTGCCAGCAGTTACCGGGGGGCTAATGAAAAACTGTTTTTT.

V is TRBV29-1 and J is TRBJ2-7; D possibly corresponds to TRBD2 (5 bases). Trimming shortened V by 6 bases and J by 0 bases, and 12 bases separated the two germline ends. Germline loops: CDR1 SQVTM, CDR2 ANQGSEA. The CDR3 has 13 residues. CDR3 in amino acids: CSVLGGSSYEQYF. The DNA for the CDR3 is TGCAGCGTCCTCGGAGGCTCCTCCTACGAGCAGTACTTC.

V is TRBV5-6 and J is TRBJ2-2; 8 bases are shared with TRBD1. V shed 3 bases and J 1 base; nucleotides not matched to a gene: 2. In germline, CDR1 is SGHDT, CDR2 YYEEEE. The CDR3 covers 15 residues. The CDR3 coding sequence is TGTGCCAGCAGCTATGGGACAGGGAACACCGGGGAGCTGTTTTTT. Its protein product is CASSYGTGNTGELFF.

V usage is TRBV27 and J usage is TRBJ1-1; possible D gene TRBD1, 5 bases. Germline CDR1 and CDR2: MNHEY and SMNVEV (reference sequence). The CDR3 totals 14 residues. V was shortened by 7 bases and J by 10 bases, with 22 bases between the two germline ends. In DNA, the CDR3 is TGTGCCAGCAAAAACCCCCTACAGGTCGGGGGAGCTTTCTTT. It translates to CASKNPLQVGGAFF.

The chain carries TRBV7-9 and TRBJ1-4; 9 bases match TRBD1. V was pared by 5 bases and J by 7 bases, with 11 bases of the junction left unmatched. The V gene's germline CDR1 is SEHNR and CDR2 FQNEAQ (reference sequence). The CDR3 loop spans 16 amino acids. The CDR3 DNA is TGTGCCAGCAGCCGAGGGACAGGGCGGAAAGGTGAAAAACTGTTTTTT. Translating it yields CASSRGTGRKGEKLFF.

The chain's CDR3 is CASSQDRGDTEAFF. The CDR3 DNA sequence: TGTGCCAGCAGCCAAGATCGGGGGGACACTGAAGCTTTCTTT. This chain connects TRBV4-2 to TRBJ1-1, with D tentatively TRBD1 (5 bases). Trimming stripped 0 bases from V and 3 bases from J, with 8 bases between. CDR1 is LGHNA, CDR2 YNFKEQ, per germline. The CDR3 runs to 14 residues.

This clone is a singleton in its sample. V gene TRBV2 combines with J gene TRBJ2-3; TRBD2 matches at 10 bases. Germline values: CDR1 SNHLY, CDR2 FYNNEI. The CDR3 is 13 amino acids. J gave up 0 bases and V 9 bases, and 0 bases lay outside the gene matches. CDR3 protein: CARTSGSTDTQYF. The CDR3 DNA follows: TGTGCCAGGACTAGCGGGAGCACAGATACGCAGTATTTT. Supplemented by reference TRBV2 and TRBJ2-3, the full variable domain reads EPEVTQTPSHQVTQMGQEVILRCVPISNHLYFYWYRQILGQKVEFLVSFYNNEISEKSEIFDDQFSVERPDGSNFTLKIRSTKLEDSAMYFCARTSGSTDTQYFGPGTRLTVL.

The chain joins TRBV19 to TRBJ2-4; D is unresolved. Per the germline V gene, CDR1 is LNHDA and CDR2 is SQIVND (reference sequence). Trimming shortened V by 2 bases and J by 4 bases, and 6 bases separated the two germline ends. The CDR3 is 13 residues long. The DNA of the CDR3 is TGTGCCAGTAGTATAACTGTTAAAAACATTCAGTACTTC. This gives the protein CASSITVKNIQYF.

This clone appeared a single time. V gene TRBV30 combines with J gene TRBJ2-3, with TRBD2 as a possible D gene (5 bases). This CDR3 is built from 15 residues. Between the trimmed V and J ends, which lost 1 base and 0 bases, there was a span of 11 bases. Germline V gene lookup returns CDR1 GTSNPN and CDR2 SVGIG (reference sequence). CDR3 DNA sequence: TGTGCCTGGAGTGAAGGACTCGTAAGCACAGATACGCAGTATTTT. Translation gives CAWSEGLVSTDTQYF.

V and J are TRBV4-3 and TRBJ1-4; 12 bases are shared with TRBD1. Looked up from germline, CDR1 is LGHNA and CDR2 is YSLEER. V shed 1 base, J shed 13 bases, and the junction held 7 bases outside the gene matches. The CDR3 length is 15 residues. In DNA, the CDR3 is TGCGCCAGCAGCCAAGTCAGCGGGACAGGGGGCATACTGTTTTTT. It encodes CASSQVSGTGGILFF.

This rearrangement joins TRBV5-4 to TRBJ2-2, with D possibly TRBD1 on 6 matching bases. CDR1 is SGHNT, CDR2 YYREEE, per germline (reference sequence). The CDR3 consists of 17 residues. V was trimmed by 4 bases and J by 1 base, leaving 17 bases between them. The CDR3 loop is CASSRSGQSWNTGELFF. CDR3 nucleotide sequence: TGTGCCAGCAGCCGATCTGGACAGTCTTGGAACACCGGGGAGCTGTTTTTT.

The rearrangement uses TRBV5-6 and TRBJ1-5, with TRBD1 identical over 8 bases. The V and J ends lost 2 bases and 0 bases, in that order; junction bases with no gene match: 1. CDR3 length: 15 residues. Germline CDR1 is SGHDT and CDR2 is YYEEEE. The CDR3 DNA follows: TGTGCCAGCAGCTTCGGACAGGGTAGCAATCAGCCCCAGCATTTT. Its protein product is CASSFGQGSNQPQHF.